This TCR beta chain came from a study of OX40 agonist ivuxolimab in advanced cancers. About the study: Each patient was given ivuxolimab into a vein every 2 weeks, at 0.01 to 10 mg/kg. Patients with hepatocellular carcinoma, melanoma, renal cell or head and neck cancer made up the dose-escalation patients. Participants, 70% to 90% male, averaged roughly 55 years of age, ranging from 23 to 79.

The CDR3 has 13 residues. Germline loops: CDR1 MNHEY, CDR2 SVGAGI. The V gene end was trimmed by 6 bases and the J gene end by 1 base; junction bases not matched to a gene: 0. Findings and limits, study-wide: The authors also found low normalized T-cell clonal expansion in some nonresponders.

Concerning this clone itself: Its antigen is unknown.

Sequencing used immunoSEQ multiplex PCR; TCRdb keeps in-frame clones, though not all of them. The sample gives over 9,500 clones, 80% to 95% of which show up once; around 75% is in the top ten. The sequence derives from an adult with an advanced solid tumor such as melanoma, head and neck, liver or kidney cancer. The material was CD4+ or CD8+ T cells sorted from blood, obtained in a trial of the OX40 agonist ivuxolimab. The rearrangement uses TRBV6-5 and TRBJ2-3; 8 bases line up with TRBD2. The CDR3 loop is CASRAGGTDTQYF. CDR3 DNA sequence: TGTGCCAGCAGAGCGGGGGGCACAGATACGCAGTATTTT.